These T cell receptor beta chains were read from a single sample in a study of regulatory T cells in long-lasting Graves disease. TCRdb redid the calling of the multiplex PCR reads with MiXCR, one entry per CDR3 protein. Seen here are roughly 450,000 distinct CDR3 sequences, 20% to 25% observed once, and the top ten hold 13%. The sequencing used peripheral blood mononuclear cells (PBMCs), collected when the disease was refractory, from a patient treated with antithyroid drugs. The receptors originated from a female donor with Graves disease. Each CDR3 is given without its conserved first and last residue.

V: TRBV10-3; J: TRBJ1-6; CDR3: AISNRDRDSSYNSPLH
V: TRBV30; J: TRBJ1-4; CDR3: AWTRQGSSEKLF
V: TRBV7-9; J: TRBJ2-7; CDR3: ASSLPFTGRDRRSYEQY
V: TRBV7-6; J: TRBJ2-2; CDR3: ASSLLARVAGELF
V: TRBV30; J: TRBJ1-2; CDR3: AWSVGPRGYT
V: TRBV30; J: TRBJ1-6; CDR3: AWSVRDRDSPLH
V: TRBV6-2/TRBV6-3; J: TRBJ2-2; CDR3: ASSNYRATGELF
V: TRBV6-1; J: TRBJ2-5; CDR3: ASRRPGVTQY
V: TRBV11-2; J: TRBJ1-3; CDR3: ASRNFGRNTIY
V: TRBV20-1; J: TRBJ2-7; CDR3: SARRQEGTGEQY
V: TRBV3-1; J: TRBJ2-5; CDR3: ASSQPLGTQETQY
V: TRBV5-6; J: TRBJ1-1; CDR3: ASSSGRGEYTEAF
V: TRBV10-3; J: TRBJ1-1; CDR3: AIRGGQGDTEAF
V: TRBV7-9; J: TRBJ2-5; CDR3: ASSLVGTEEETQY
V: TRBV11-3; J: TRBJ1-1; CDR3: ASSFGSNSMNTEAF
V: TRBV15; J: TRBJ2-3; CDR3: ATSTSLRPGLAGEDTQY
V: TRBV6-5; J: TRBJ1-1; CDR3: ASSSPIEVGRTEAF
V: TRBV6-1; J: TRBJ1-4; CDR3: ASSPMGRGRPPNEKLF
V: TRBV20-1; J: TRBJ1-5; CDR3: SARRLYSNQPQH
V: TRBV2; J: TRBJ1-4; CDR3: ASRTGTADEKLF
V: TRBV12-3/TRBV12-4; J: TRBJ1-6; CDR3: ASSFGGHGSPLH
V: TRBV13; J: TRBJ1-2; CDR3: ASSLEKDPGYT
V: TRBV15; J: TRBJ2-7; CDR3: ATSRHDRTGQLRYEQY
V: TRBV9; J: TRBJ1-6; CDR3: ASSVAGTGGNSPLH
V: TRBV7-3; J: TRBJ1-1; CDR3: ASSPWGGATEAF
V: TRBV12-3/TRBV12-4; J: TRBJ1-2; CDR3: ASSLVSAGYGYT
V: TRBV14; J: TRBJ2-5; CDR3: ASSRERETQY
V: TRBV28; J: TRBJ2-7; CDR3: ASSPVPGHDEQY
V: TRBV28; J: TRBJ2-7; CDR3: ASTPGATYEQY
V: TRBV10-3; J: TRBJ2-5; CDR3: AISALGEAPRTQY
V: TRBV18; J: TRBJ2-7; CDR3: ASSPVDAVGEQY
V: TRBV3-1; J: TRBJ1-2; CDR3: ASSQGPIDYGYT
V: TRBV29-1; J: TRBJ2-7; CDR3: SGRTGSSYEQY
V: TRBV10-3; J: TRBJ2-7; CDR3: AISDLGTRGWQY
V: TRBV28; J: TRBJ2-2; CDR3: ASSFRGQGPKTGELF
V: TRBV28; J: TRBJ1-1; CDR3: ASRLQGTMNTKAF
V: TRBV5-5; J: TRBJ1-5; CDR3: ASSLAGSGVGNQPQH
V: TRBV30; J: TRBJ1-1; CDR3: AWNRGELFGAF
V: TRBV2; J: TRBJ1-2; CDR3: ASSELPGAYGYT
V: TRBV9; J: TRBJ2-7; CDR3: ASSLEDRGTQY
V: TRBV20-1; J: TRBJ1-2; CDR3: SARDEQGGYGYT
V: TRBV6-5; J: TRBJ2-7; CDR3: ASSYSRTSGSYEQY
V: TRBV10-3; J: TRBJ2-7; CDR3: AISTRSLSYEQY
V: TRBV2; J: TRBJ1-6; CDR3: ASSYGRPGVSLH
V: TRBV7-2; J: TRBJ2-5; CDR3: ASSLGDRDQEAQY
V: TRBV18; J: TRBJ1-1; CDR3: ASSPRAGGTEAF
V: TRBV20-1; J: TRBJ2-5; CDR3: SAHRGETQY
V: TRBV20-1; J: TRBJ1-2; CDR3: SARDPQIDGAGENGYT
V: TRBV12-3/TRBV12-4; J: TRBJ2-7; CDR3: ASSFEAYEQY
V: TRBV19; J: TRBJ1-1; CDR3: ATPTNTEAF
V: TRBV7-9; J: TRBJ2-4; CDR3: AVGLAGTKNIQY
V: TRBV12-3/TRBV12-4; J: TRBJ1-3; CDR3: ASNHRDRRDTIY
V: TRBV27; J: TRBJ2-3; CDR3: ASGRWGADTQY
V: TRBV10-3; J: TRBJ2-5; CDR3: AISGRDRDQETQY
V: TRBV5-1; J: TRBJ2-2; CDR3: ASKWLEGTGELF
V: TRBV24-1; J: TRBJ2-4; CDR3: ATSDSFEGKNIQY
V: TRBV7-2; J: TRBJ2-5; CDR3: ASSSQTDRQETQY
V: TRBV14; J: TRBJ2-5; CDR3: ASSSNSGEYQETQY